This T cell receptor (beta chain) was identified during a study of Graves' ophthalmopathy and Graves' hyperthyroidism. The study amplified TCR beta CDR3 regions using RNA transcripts. Following a first-round RT-PCR that used HTBI primers, a second-round multiplex PCR was carried out. TCRdb passed the multiplex PCR reads through MiXCR, listing each CDR3 protein once. The profile shows about 740,000 distinct CDR3 sequences, 40% of them singletons. V dropped 6 bases and J dropped 3 bases, with 8 bases sitting between them. The germline V gene has CDR1 LNHDA and CDR2 SQIVND (reference sequence). This CDR3 has 12 amino acids. Excluded: other autoimmune disease, uncontrolled infection, pregnancy or lactation. General study points: Among thyroid clonotypes expanded above 0.001 frequency, most also appeared in blood.

For this clonotype: The antigen is not known.

The TCR comes from an adult man with Graves' ophthalmopathy. The chain employs TRBV19 and TRBJ1-1; unclear D gene. Source material: peripheral blood. CDR3: CASRGRYTEAFF. The CDR3 nucleotides read TGTGCCAGTAGGGGAAGATACACTGAAGCTTTCTTT. The full variable domain, rest sourced from reference TRBV19 and TRBJ1-1, is DGGITQSPKYLFRKEGQNVTLSCEQNLNHDAMYWYRQDPGQGLRLIYYSQIVNDFQKGDIAEGYSVSREKKESFPLTVTSAQKNPTAFYLCASRGRYTEAFFGQGTRLTVV.